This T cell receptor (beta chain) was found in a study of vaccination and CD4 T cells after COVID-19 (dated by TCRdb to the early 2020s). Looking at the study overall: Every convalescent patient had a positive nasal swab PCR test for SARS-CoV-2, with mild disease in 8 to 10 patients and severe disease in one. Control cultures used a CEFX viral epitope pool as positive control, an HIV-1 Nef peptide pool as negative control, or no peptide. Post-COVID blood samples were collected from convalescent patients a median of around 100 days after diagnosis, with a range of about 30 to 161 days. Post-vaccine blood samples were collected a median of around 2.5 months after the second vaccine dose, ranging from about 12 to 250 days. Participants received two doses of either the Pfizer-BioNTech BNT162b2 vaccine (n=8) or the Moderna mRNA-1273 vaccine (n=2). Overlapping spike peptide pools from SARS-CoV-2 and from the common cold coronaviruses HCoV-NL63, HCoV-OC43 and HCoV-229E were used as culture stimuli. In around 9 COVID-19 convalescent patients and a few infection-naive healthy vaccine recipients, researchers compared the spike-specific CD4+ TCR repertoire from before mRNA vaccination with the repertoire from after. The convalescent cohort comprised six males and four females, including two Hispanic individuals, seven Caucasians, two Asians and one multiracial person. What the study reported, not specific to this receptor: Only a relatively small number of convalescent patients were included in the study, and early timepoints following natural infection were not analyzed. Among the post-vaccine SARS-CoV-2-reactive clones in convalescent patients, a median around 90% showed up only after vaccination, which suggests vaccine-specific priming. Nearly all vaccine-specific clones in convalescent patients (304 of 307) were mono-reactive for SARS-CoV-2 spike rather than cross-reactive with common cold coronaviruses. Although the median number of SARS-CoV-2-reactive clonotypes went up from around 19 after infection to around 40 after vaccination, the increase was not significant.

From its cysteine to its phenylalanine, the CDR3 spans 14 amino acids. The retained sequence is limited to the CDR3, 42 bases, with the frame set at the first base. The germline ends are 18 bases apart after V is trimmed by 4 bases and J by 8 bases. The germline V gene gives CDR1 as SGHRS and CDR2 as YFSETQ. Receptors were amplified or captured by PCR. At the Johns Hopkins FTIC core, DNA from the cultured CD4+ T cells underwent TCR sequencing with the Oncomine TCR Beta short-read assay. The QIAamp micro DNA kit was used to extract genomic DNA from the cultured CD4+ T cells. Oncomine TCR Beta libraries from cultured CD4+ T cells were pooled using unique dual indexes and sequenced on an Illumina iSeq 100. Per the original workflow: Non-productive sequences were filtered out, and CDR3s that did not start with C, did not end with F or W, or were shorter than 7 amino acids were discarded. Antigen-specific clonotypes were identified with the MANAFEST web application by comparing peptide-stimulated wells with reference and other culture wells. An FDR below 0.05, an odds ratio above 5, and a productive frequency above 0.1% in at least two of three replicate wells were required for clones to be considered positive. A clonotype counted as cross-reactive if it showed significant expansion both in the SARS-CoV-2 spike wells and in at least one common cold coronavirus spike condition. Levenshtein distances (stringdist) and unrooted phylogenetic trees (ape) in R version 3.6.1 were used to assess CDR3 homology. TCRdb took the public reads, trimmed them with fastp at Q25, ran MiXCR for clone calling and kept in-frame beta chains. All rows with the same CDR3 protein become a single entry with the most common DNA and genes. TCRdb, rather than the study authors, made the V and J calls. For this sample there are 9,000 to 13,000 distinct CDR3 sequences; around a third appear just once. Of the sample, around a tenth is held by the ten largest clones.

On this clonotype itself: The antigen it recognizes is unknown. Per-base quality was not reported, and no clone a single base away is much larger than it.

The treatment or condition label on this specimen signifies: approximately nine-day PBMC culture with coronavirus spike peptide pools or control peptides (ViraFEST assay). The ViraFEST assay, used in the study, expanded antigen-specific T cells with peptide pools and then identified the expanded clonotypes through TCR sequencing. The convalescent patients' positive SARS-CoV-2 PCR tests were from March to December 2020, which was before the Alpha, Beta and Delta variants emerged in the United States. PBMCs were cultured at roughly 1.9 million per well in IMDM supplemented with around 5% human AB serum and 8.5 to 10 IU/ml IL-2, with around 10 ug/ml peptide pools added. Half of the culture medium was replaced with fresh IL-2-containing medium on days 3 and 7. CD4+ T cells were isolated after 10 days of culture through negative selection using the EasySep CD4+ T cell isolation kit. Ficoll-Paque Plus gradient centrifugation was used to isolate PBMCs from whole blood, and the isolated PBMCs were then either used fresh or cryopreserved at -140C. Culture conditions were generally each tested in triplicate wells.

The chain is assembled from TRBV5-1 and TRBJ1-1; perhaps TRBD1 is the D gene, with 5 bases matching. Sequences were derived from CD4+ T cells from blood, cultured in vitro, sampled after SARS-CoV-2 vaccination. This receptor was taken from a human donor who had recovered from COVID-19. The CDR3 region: CASSRWGLGTEAFF. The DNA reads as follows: TGCGCCAGCAGCCGCTGGGGCCTAGGAACGGAAGCTTTCTTT.